This is a list of T cell receptor beta chains from one sample in a study of Graves' ophthalmopathy and Graves' hyperthyroidism. TCRdb reanalysed the multiplex PCR reads using MiXCR and keeps one entry per CDR3 protein. This table holds 170,000 or so distinct CDR3 sequences, roughly two fifths found once. Sequenced material: peripheral blood. These receptor sequences come from a woman aged 40 to 50 with Graves' ophthalmopathy. The CDR3 runs from the conserved cysteine through the conserved F or W. A D gene is named only where the DNA matches it firmly. Expanded clones get a size class; other rows say once, few or many, or leave the size out.

>many|TRBV4-1|-|16|TRBJ2-2
TGCGCCAGCAGTGCCACAGGAACATCGAACACCGGGGAGCTGTTTTTT
CASSATGTSNTGELFF
>-|TRBV7-2|TRBD2|14|TRBJ2-5
TGTGCCAGCAGCCCCCAGGGAGGGGCAGAGACCCAGTACTTC
CASSPQGGAETQYF
>-|TRBV9|-|15|TRBJ1-1
TGTGCCAGCAGCGTACGGACAGTCGAGAACACTGAAGCTTTCTTT
CASSVRTVENTEAFF
>-|TRBV12-3/TRBV12-4|-|14|TRBJ2-5
TGTGCCAGTCTCACGGGGGAAGCCTGGGAGACCCAGTACTTC
CASLTGEAWETQYF
>-|TRBV20-1|-|12|TRBJ2-7
TGCAGTGCTAGCAAGGACTACTACGAGCAGTACTTC
CSASKDYYEQYF
>many|TRBV7-2|-|16|TRBJ2-5
TGTGCCAGCAGCCCGCAAAAGGGCGGGCTCCAAGAGACCCAGTACTTC
CASSPQKGGLQETQYF
>many|TRBV12-3/TRBV12-4|-|14|TRBJ2-7
TGTGCCAGCAGTTTAGGAGGACCGCCCTACGAGCAGTACTTC
CASSLGGPPYEQYF
>-|TRBV11-3|-|13|TRBJ2-5
TGCGCCAGCAGCTTCCCGGGGAAAGAGACCCAGTACTTC
CASSFPGKETQYF
>-|TRBV12-3/TRBV12-4|-|14|TRBJ1-1
TGTGCCAGCAGTCCAACAGTACGAGGCACTGAAGCTTTCTTT
CASSPTVRGTEAFF
>-|TRBV27|TRBD2|14|TRBJ2-7
TGTGCCAGCACCCAGACTAGCGGCCAGTACGAGCAGTACTTC
CASTQTSGQYEQYF
>few|TRBV29-1|-|14|TRBJ2-5
TGCAGCGGTACCGCAGGGACACGCCAAGAGACCCAGTACTTC
CSGTAGTRQETQYF
>many|TRBV10-3|TRBD2|15|TRBJ2-2
TGTGCCATCAGTACTAGCGGGAGACTCACCGGGGAGCTGTTTTTT
CAISTSGRLTGELFF
>-|TRBV6-1|-|14|TRBJ1-2
TGTGCCAGCAGTCAGAAAGAAGACAGCGATGGCTACACCTTC
CASSQKEDSDGYTF
>many|TRBV10-1|TRBD1|15|TRBJ1-6
TGCGCCAGCAGCGCCGAGGGGACAGGGAATTCACCCCTCCACTTT
CASSAEGTGNSPLHF
>-|TRBV2|-|14|TRBJ1-5
TGTGCCAGCAGTGATCAGGGAAGGGATCAGCCCCAGCATTTT
CASSDQGRDQPQHF
>many|TRBV7-2|TRBD2|15|TRBJ2-5
TGTGCCAGCAGCATTAATAGCGGGGGTCAAGAGACCCAGTACTTC
CASSINSGGQETQYF
>many|TRBV25-1|TRBD1|14|TRBJ1-1
TGTGCCAGCAGTGTCAGGGGGGGGGGCACTGAAGCTTTCTTT
CASSVRGGGTEAFF
>many|TRBV6-1|TRBD1|16|TRBJ1-1
TGTGCCAGCAGTGCTGACAGGGGGCGGACGAACACTGAAGCTTTCTTT
CASSADRGRTNTEAFF
>few|TRBV14|-|14|TRBJ2-7
TGTGCCAGCAGCCAAGCCAGTCTACGGTCGGAGCAGTACTTC
CASSQASLRSEQYF
>many|TRBV2|-|16|TRBJ1-5
TGTGCCAGCAGTGAGTTGTCGCAGAGTAGCAATCAGCCCCAGCATTTT
CASSELSQSSNQPQHF
>many|TRBV6-1|TRBD1|14|TRBJ2-5
TGTGCCAGCAGTGCCCGGGACAGCCAAGAGACCCAGTACTTC
CASSARDSQETQYF
>many|TRBV12-5|TRBD1|15|TRBJ2-7
TGTGCTAGTGGTCCGCAAACAGGGGGATCCTTCGAGCAGTACTTC
CASGPQTGGSFEQYF
>-|TRBV12-3/TRBV12-4|-|14|TRBJ1-1
TGTGCCAGCACCGACGGACGGGAGAACACTGAAGCTTTCTTT
CASTDGRENTEAFF
>many|TRBV5-1|-|14|TRBJ2-7
TGCGCCAGCAGCTTGGATGGGGGCATTTACGAGCAGTACTTC
CASSLDGGIYEQYF
>-|TRBV7-2|TRBD1|16|TRBJ2-2
TGTGCCAGCAGCCTGGCGGGCAGGGGGCGAGGCGGGGAGCTGTTTTTT
CASSLAGRGRGGELFF
>many|TRBV19|TRBD1|14|TRBJ1-5
TGTGCCAGTACCAAGGGACAGAGCAATCAGCCCCAGCATTTT
CASTKGQSNQPQHF
>many|TRBV2|-|13|TRBJ1-1
TGTGCCAGCACCGGTCAAGGCGGTACTGAAGCTTTCTTT
CASTGQGGTEAFF
>many|TRBV28|-|15|TRBJ2-5
TGTGCCAGCAGTCAGGGACTTTGGGACCAAGAGACCCAGTACTTC
CASSQGLWDQETQYF
>many|TRBV28|-|17|TRBJ1-2
TGTGCCAGCAGTTTCCCCGTTTACGCCGAGGGTGACTATGGCTACACCTTC
CASSFPVYAEGDYGYTF
>many|TRBV19|TRBD1|15|TRBJ1-2
TGTGCCAGTAGTATAACCGGGACAGAGGACTATGGCTACACCTTC
CASSITGTEDYGYTF
>many|TRBV2|-|16|TRBJ1-5
TGTGCCAGCAATTTCCCCGGTCGGGGATCCAATCAGCCCCAGCATTTT
CASNFPGRGSNQPQHF
>-|TRBV19|-|14|TRBJ1-2
TGTGCCAGTAAGCTCGGACAGATTGACTATGGCTACACCTTC
CASKLGQIDYGYTF
>-|TRBV7-2|TRBD1|15|TRBJ1-2
TGTGCCAGCATCCATCCCCGCGGGACAGCCTATGGCTACACCTTC
CASIHPRGTAYGYTF
>-|TRBV6-2/TRBV6-3|-|16|TRBJ2-7
TGTGCCAGCAGTTTCAATCCCCAGCGGCAGGCCTACGAGCAGTACTTC
CASSFNPQRQAYEQYF
>-|TRBV2|TRBD1|15|TRBJ2-7
TGTGCCAGTGCCTATTCGGGACAGGGAAGAGTCGAGCAGTACTTC
CASAYSGQGRVEQYF
>many|TRBV13|TRBD2|15|TRBJ2-7
TGTGCCAGCAGCTTACCGAGAGCGGGAGCCTACGAGCAGTACTTC
CASSLPRAGAYEQYF
>-|TRBV6-1|-|16|TRBJ2-7
TGTGCCAGCAGTGCATCTCCTTCGGGGGGCCGCTACGAGCAGTACTTC
CASSASPSGGRYEQYF
>-|TRBV29-1|-|11|TRBJ2-7
TGCAGCGTTCAGCGGAACTACGAGCAGTACTTC
CSVQRNYEQYF
>many|TRBV18|TRBD1|14|TRBJ1-2
TGTGCCAGCTCACCGCCCGGGACAGGGTATGGCTACACCTTC
CASSPPGTGYGYTF
>-|TRBV6-2/TRBV6-3|-|14|TRBJ2-7
TGTGCCAGTGCCCCCTTGACTGGGTACGGCGAGCAGTACTTC
CASAPLTGYGEQYF
>many|TRBV6-5|-|13|TRBJ1-2
TGTGCCAGCAGTACGGACCCCGGCGGGGGCTACACCTTC
CASSTDPGGGYTF
>many|TRBV4-1|-|12|TRBJ1-6
TGCGCCAGCAGCCAAGATGGGGGGCCCCTCCACTTT
CASSQDGGPLHF
>many|TRBV5-5|-|16|TRBJ1-2
TGTGCCAGCAGCCCATACCGCGGAGGTACAGATTATGGCTACACCTTC
CASSPYRGGTDYGYTF
>once|TRBV27|-|17|TRBJ1-5
TGTGCCAGCAGTTTATTCGCGGGGAGTGGTGGCAATCAGCCCCAGCATTTT
CASSLFAGSGGNQPQHF